This T cell receptor (beta chain) was identified during a study of cytomegalovirus exposure and HLA in healthy donors. Study-level results: Analyzed later, association rates of TCRs varied across HLA loci, with DRB1 most and HLA-C fewest. Later analysis demonstrated an association between a missense DCLRE1C variant and TCR beta V- and J-gene trimming. Among the CMV-associated chains, a few were confirmed in vitro as specific for CMV antigens.

In the PCR, 60 Vbeta and 13 Jbeta primers were used. TCRdb's copy holds only in-frame clones and misses some; the assay was immunoSEQ multiplex PCR. The sample yields a few hundred thousand clones, about 83% seen once. This CDR3 region has 14 residues. Germline CDR1 reads SNHLY; CDR2 reads FYNNEI. With V trimmed by 6 bases and J by 0 bases, 2 bases remained unmatched. Regarding this clone: Its antigen is still unknown.

The origin of this receptor is a girl aged 5 to 17 in good health and CMV-seronegative. The sequenced sample was PBMCs. This chain joins TRBV2 and TRBJ2-1, with 7 nucleotides matching TRBD2. Here the CDR3 reads CASRSSGSYNEQFF. CDR3 DNA sequence: TGTGCCAGCAGGTCTAGCGGCTCCTACAATGAGCAGTTCTTC.